A single sample is the source of the 10 T cell receptor beta chains below, sequenced in a study of blood T cell repertoires in COVID-19. Sequencing used immunoSEQ multiplex PCR; TCRdb keeps in-frame clones, though not all of them. The sample carries 250,000 or so clones, 75% to 90% recorded once. Sequencing was performed on PBMCs or T cells enriched from blood (not recorded which). The source of these receptors is a man aged 50-59 years who had been exposed to COVID-19.

CDR3 loop: CATSEPTDRNTEAFF. The CDR3 nucleotides read TGTGCCACCAGTGAGCCGACGGACAGAAACACTGAAGCTTTCTTT. The chain links TRBV24-1 to TRBJ1-1, with D tentatively TRBD1 (6 bases). Germline V gene lookup returns CDR1 KGHDR and CDR2 SFDVKD. The V and J ends lost 4 bases and 2 bases respectively, with 13 bases between them. This CDR3 has 15 residues.

The rearrangement joins TRBV7-3 to TRBJ2-5; tentatively, D is TRBD1 (5 bases). The CDR3 is 13 residues long. Trimming pared 5 bases from V and 6 bases from J, leaving 13 bases between. CDR1 and CDR2 from the germline V gene are SGHTA and FQGTGA. The CDR3 loop is CASSQGASQTQYF. The DNA for the CDR3 is TGTGCCAGCAGCCAAGGGGCGAGTCAGACCCAGTACTTC.

The chain carries TRBV2 and TRBJ1-2; 10 bases fit TRBD1. Germline CDR1 reads SNHLY; CDR2 reads FYNNEI. Germline trimming cut 7 bases from V and 4 bases from J; bases unmatched to any gene: 9. The CDR3 has 15 amino acids. CDR3 nucleotide sequence: TGTGCCAGCATCGGACGGACAGGGGGGGGCTATGGCTACACCTTC. Protein: CASIGRTGGGYGYTF.

Of note for this clone: This same CDR3 is encoded by further DNA sequences in the sample. The J gene is TRBJ1-1, the V gene TRBV28, with a tentative D call TRBD1 (5 bases). CDR1 and CDR2 (germline): MDHEN, SYDVKM. Trimming removed 3 bases from V and 7 bases from J, with 9 bases in between. The CDR3 consists of 12 residues. CDR3 DNA sequence: TGTGCCAGCAGTTTGCGGCAGGGTGAAGCTTTCTTT. Translating it yields CASSLRQGEAFF.

The chain has TRBV7-3 and TRBJ1-1; a possible D gene is TRBD1 (6 bases). V was clipped by 3 bases and J by 7 bases, with 12 bases between them. This CDR3 is built from 13 residues. Per the germline V gene, CDR1 is SGHTA and CDR2 is FQGTGA. CDR3 residues: CASSFDRSGEAFF. For the CDR3, the DNA is TGTGCCAGCAGCTTTGACAGGTCGGGTGAAGCTTTCTTT.

J is TRBJ1-2 and V is TRBV28; TRBD1 matches at 8 bases. Germline values: CDR1 MDHEN, CDR2 SYDVKM. The CDR3 consists of 15 residues. The trim removed 3 bases at V and 8 bases at J, leaving 11 bases unmatched. The CDR3 is CASSFPLGQDGGYTF. DNA of the CDR3: TGTGCCAGCAGTTTTCCCCTGGGACAGGACGGCGGCTACACCTTC.

The chain is built from TRBV7-9 and TRBJ2-5; TRBD1 might be the D (6 bases). V was trimmed by 3 bases and J by 0 bases, leaving 11 bases between them. CDR3 size: 15 residues. CDR1 is SEHNR, CDR2 FQNEAQ, per germline (reference sequence). The CDR3, as DNA: TGTGCCAGCAGCTTGGGAACAGGGCACCAAGAGACCCAGTACTTC. Its protein is CASSLGTGHQETQYF.

The genes are TRBV6-5 and TRBJ1-1; D perhaps matches TRBD1 (6 bases). From germline, CDR1 is MNHEY and CDR2 SVGAGI. The V gene lost 4 bases and the J gene lost 5 bases, with 14 bases spanning the gap. The CDR3 sequence is 14 residues long. The CDR3 DNA reads as TGTGCCAGCAGTTTGTACAGGGTGAGAACTGAAGCTTTCTTT. Translation gives CASSLYRVRTEAFF.

The chain combines TRBV19 with TRBJ2-3; 9 bases align to TRBD2. J was trimmed by 6 bases and V by 9 bases; bases with no gene match: 13. The CDR3 is made up of 15 amino acids. Germline values: CDR1 LNHDA, CDR2 SQIVND (reference sequence). The CDR3, as DNA: TGTGCCAGCAGGGACCGCGGGAGGGCCCGGGATACGCAGTATTTT. Residues: CASRDRGRARDTQYF. The variable domain in full, with the rest retrieved from reference TRBV19 and TRBJ2-3, is DGGITQSPKYLFRKEGQNVTLSCEQNLNHDAMYWYRQDPGQGLRLIYYSQIVNDFQKGDIAEGYSVSREKKESFPLTVTSAQKNPTAFYLCASRDRGRARDTQYFGPGTRLTVL.

V usage is TRBV24-1 and J usage is TRBJ2-3, with 12 nucleotides matching TRBD1. After removal of 7 bases from V and 6 bases from J, the junction contained 19 bases not matched to a gene. Germline CDR1 is KGHDR and CDR2 is SFDVKD. CDR3 length: 19 amino acids. The CDR3 nucleotides are TGTGCCACCAGCGACGCGGGGACAGGGGGCGATCGAGTTGAGGATACGCAGTATTTT. Residues: CATSDAGTGGDRVEDTQYF.